A single TCR beta chain is shown here with its context. Sequencing used immunoSEQ multiplex PCR; TCRdb keeps in-frame clones, though not all of them. This table holds about 52,000 clones, 95% found once. This sample was taken from a study of control samples from healthy donors and cancer patients. From germline, CDR1 is SGHKS and CDR2 YYEKEE (reference sequence). V shed 2 bases and J 1 base; nucleotides not matched to a gene: 3. The length of the CDR3 is 15 residues. This chain joins TRBV5-5 and TRBJ1-1; TRBD1 matches at 9 bases. This receptor was taken from a man aged 25-45 years in good health. The sequenced sample consisted of blood. Here the CDR3 DNA reads TGTGCCAGCAGCTTAGCGGGACAGGGGAACACTGAAGCTTTCTTT. Residues: CASSLAGQGNTEAFF.